Detailed here is one T cell receptor beta chain. This clonotype came up many times. Its antigen is unknown. It has no much larger one-base neighbor in the sample; base qualities were not kept. Unmatched junction bases come to 5, with V trimmed by 1 base and J by 4 bases. Based on the germline V gene, the CDR1 and CDR2 sequences are SGHRS and YFSETQ. Including cysteine and phenylalanine, the CDR3 has 15 amino acids. The sequence is cut down to CDR3 DNA, 45 bases in frame from base 1. The data were obtained in a study of CD8 T cells in ankylosing spondylitis (dated by TCRdb to the late 2010s). As for the study more broadly: T cell receptor beta repertoires were profiled in healthy donors and ankylosing spondylitis patients so that disease-linked TCR variants could be found. The whole study cohort included 108 healthy donors and 25 ankylosing spondylitis patients. Peripheral blood was sampled, and synovial fluid was additionally collected from ankylosing spondylitis patients.

Sequencing instrument: Illumina HiSeq 2500. Quantitative 5'-RACE with molecular barcodes was used to prepare TCR beta libraries. From the authors' description of their analysis: A new computational method, built on a probabilistic model of VDJ rearrangement, was used to identify disease-linked TCR variants. Starting from the raw public reads, TCRdb applied fastp trimming at Q25, assembled clones with MiXCR and retained in-frame beta chains. Identical CDR3 protein sequences are pooled into one entry, listed with their most common genes and DNA. For this entry, the V and J calls and clone size follow TCRdb and not the study's own pipeline. The sample contains about 220,000 distinct CDR3 sequences, over 9.5% of them found a single time. The ten biggest clones cover approximately 20% of the sample. What the study reported, not specific to this receptor: Significant enrichment of the disease-linked clones was reported in matched synovial fluid samples from ankylosing spondylitis patients. Some of the motif variants had been reported before in the synovial fluid and blood of reactive arthritis patients, a finding that suggests common disease-initiation mechanisms. Blood from ankylosing spondylitis patients appeared to be characterized by a TCR beta motif composed of about eight highly homologous amino acid variants. The disease-linked clones showed a CD8+ phenotype and occurred at relatively low frequencies in peripheral blood.

What was sequenced was blood, either unsorted or a sorted T cell fraction (not recorded which). The source is a male donor with ankylosing spondylitis or in good health (not recorded which). The chain joins TRBV5-1 to TRBJ2-1, and 7 bases in between align with TRBD1. This receptor has the CDR3 CASSLSGQEYNEQFF. The nucleotide sequence reads as follows: TGCGCCAGCAGCTTGTCAGGACAGGAGTACAATGAGCAGTTCTTC.